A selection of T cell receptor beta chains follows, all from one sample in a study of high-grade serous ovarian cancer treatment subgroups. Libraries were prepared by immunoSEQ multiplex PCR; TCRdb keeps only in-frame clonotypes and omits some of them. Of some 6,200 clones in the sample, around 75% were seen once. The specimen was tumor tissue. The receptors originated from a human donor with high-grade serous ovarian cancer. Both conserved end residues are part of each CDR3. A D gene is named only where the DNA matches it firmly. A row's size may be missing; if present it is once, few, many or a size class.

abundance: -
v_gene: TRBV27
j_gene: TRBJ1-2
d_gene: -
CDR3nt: TGTGCCAGCAGTTTTTGGGGGGGAGGACGGTATGGCTACACCTTC
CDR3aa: CASSFWGGGRYGYTF

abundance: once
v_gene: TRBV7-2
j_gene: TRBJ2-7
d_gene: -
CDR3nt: TGTGCCAGCAGCTTAGTCGGCGGAACTGCCTACGAGCAGTACTTC
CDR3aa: CASSLVGGTAYEQYF

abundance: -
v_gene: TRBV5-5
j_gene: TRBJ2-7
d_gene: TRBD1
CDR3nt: TGTGCCAGCAGCCAGAGGCGGGGGACAGGGAGGCCTTACGAGCAGTACTTC
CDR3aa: CASSQRRGTGRPYEQYF

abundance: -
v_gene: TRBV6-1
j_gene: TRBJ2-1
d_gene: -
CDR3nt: TGTGCCAGCAAGGGCGGGGACTACAATGAGCAGTTCTTC
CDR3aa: CASKGGDYNEQFF

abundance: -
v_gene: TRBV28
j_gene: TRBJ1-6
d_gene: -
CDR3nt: TGTGCCAGCAGTCACTCGACAGGTTTGGGGTCACCCCTCCACTTT
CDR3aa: CASSHSTGLGSPLHF

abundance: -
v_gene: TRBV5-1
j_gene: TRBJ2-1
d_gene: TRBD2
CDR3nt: TGCGCCAGCAGCCCGGGACTAGCGGGAGTCACCTACAATGAGCAGTTCTTC
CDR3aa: CASSPGLAGVTYNEQFF

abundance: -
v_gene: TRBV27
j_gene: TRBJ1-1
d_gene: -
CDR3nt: TGTGCCAGCAGTTTGAGGGTAGACACTGAAGCTTTCTTT
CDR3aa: CASSLRVDTEAFF

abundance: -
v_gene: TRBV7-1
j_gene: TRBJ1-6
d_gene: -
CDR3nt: TGTGCCAGCAGCTCCGGGGGGAATTCACCCCTCCACTTT
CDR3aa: CASSSGGNSPLHF

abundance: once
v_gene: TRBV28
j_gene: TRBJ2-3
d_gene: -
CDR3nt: TGTGCCAGCAGTCCCCCCGGAAATCCGACAGATACGCAGTATTTT
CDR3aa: CASSPPGNPTDTQYF

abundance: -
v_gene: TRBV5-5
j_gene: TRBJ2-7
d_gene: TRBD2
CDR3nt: TGTGCCAGCAGCTTTCTAGCGGGAGGCGGCGAGCAGTACTTC
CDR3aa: CASSFLAGGGEQYF

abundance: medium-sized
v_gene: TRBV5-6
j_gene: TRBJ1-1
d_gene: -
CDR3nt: TGTGCCAGCAGCTTGTCCATGAACACTGAAGCTTTCTTT
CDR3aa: CASSLSMNTEAFF

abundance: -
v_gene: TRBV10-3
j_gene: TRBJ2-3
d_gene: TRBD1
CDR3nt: TGTGCCATCAGAAGTCAGGGGGCAGATACGCAGTATTTT
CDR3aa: CAIRSQGADTQYF

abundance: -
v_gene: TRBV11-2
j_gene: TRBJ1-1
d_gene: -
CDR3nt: TGTGCCAGCAGCTTAGGCTGGGGGAGCCCTGAAGCTTTCTTT
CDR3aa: CASSLGWGSPEAFF

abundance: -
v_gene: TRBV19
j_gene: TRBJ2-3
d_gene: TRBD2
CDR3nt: TGTGCCAGTAGTATCCTGGCAGCGGGATCTAGCACAGATACGCAGTATTTT
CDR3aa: CASSILAAGSSTDTQYF

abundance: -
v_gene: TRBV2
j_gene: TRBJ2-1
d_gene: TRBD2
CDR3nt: TGTGCCAGCAGCGCGGGGGACCTATTACCCAATGAGCAGTTCTTC
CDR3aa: CASSAGDLLPNEQFF

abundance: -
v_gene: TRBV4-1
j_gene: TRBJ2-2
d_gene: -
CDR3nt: TGCGCCAGCAGCCAACCGACGGCGAGGGGCCTGTTTTTT
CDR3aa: CASSQPTARGLFF

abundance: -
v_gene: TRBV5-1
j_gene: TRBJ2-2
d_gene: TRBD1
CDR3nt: TGCGCCAGCAGCTTGCCGACAGGGGTTCGGACCGGGGAGCTGTTTTTT
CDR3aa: CASSLPTGVRTGELFF

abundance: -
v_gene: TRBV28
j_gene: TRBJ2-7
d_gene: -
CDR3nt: TGTGCCAGCGGTGCCCATTACGAGCAGTACTTC
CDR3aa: CASGAHYEQYF

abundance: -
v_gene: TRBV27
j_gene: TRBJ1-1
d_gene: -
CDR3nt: TGTGCCAGCAGTTTATCAAGACAGTTTGAAGCTTTCTTT
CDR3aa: CASSLSRQFEAFF

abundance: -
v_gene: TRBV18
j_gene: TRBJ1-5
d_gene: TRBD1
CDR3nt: TGTGCCAGCTCGCGAACAGGGGCGAGGCAGCCCCAGCATTTT
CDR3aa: CASSRTGARQPQHF

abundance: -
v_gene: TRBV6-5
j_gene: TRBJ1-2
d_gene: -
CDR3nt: TGTGCCAGCAGTTTTGGGGATGGCTACACCTTC
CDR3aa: CASSFGDGYTF

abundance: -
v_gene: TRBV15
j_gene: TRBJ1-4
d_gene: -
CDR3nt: TGTGCCACCAGCAGAGATCTGAATGAAAAACTGTTTTTT
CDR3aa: CATSRDLNEKLFF

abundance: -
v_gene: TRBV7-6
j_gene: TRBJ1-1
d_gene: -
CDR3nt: TGTGCCAGCAGCGCCGAGGGAGGGAACACTGAAGCTTTCTTT
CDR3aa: CASSAEGGNTEAFF

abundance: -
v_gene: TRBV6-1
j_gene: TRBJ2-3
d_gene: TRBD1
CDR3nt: TGTGCCAGCCGTACAGGGGTGGGCACAGATACGCAGTATTTT
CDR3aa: CASRTGVGTDTQYF

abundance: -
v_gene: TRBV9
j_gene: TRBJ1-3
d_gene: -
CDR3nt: TGTGCCAGCACCCGAGACAGCTTAAACACCATATATTTT
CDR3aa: CASTRDSLNTIYF

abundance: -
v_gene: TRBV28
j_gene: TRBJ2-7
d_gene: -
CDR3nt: TGTGCCAGCAGTCCTCCCTCCGTCCCCACCTACGAGCAGTACTTC
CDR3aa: CASSPPSVPTYEQYF

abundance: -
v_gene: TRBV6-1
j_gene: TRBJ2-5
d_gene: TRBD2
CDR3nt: TGTGCCAGCAGTGCAGGACTAGCCCTAAGGGAGACCCAGTACTTC
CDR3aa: CASSAGLALRETQYF

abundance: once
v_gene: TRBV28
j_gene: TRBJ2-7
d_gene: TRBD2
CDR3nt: TGTGCCAGCAGTTCTCGGGCGGGGGGCACCTACGAGCAGTACTTC
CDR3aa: CASSSRAGGTYEQYF

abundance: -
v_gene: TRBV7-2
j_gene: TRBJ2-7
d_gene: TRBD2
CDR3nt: TGTGCCAGCAGATTAGCGGGGGGCCCTTCCTACGAGCAGTACTTC
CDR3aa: CASRLAGGPSYEQYF

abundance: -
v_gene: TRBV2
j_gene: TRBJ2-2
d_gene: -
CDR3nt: TGTGCCAGCAGTGTGGACAGTAACACCGGGGAGCTGTTTTTT
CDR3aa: CASSVDSNTGELFF

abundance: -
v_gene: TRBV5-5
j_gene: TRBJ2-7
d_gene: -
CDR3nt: TGTGCCAGCAGCTGGTGGGGCAGCGGAAGCTCCTACGAGCAGTACTTC
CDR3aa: CASSWWGSGSSYEQYF

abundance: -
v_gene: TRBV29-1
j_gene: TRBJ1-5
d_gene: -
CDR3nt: TGCAGCGTTAGCGGGGGGCCCAGCCAGCCCCAGCATTTT
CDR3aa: CSVSGGPSQPQHF

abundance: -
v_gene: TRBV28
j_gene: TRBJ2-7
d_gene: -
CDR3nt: TGTGCCAGCGCCCCTCGGGGGCCCCTTTACGAGCAGTACTTC
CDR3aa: CASAPRGPLYEQYF

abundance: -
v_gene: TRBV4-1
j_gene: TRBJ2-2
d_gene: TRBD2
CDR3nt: TGCGCCAGCAGCGAGACTAGCGGGGCTTATGGATCCGGGGAGCTGTTTTTT
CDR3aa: CASSETSGAYGSGELFF

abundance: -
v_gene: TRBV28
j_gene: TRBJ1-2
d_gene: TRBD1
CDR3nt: TGTGCCAGCAGTGATTTAGGACAGGGGGCACAAGGCTACACCTTC
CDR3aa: CASSDLGQGAQGYTF

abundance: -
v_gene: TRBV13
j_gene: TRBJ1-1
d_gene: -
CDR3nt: TGTGCCAGCAGCCTGGGGATTGAAGCTTTCTTT
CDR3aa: CASSLGIEAFF

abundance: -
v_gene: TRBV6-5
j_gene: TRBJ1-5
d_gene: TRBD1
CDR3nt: TGTGCCAGCAGCCTAACAGGGGAAAATCAGCCCCAGCATTTT
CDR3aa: CASSLTGENQPQHF

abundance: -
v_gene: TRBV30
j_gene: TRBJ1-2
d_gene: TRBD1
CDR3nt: TGTGCCTGGAGTCTGACAGGGGGCGACTCGGAGGGCTACACCTTC
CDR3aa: CAWSLTGGDSEGYTF

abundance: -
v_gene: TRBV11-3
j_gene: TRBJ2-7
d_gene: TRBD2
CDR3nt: TGTGCCAGCAGCTTAGACCGAGCGGGAGGATCCGAGCAGTACTTC
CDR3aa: CASSLDRAGGSEQYF

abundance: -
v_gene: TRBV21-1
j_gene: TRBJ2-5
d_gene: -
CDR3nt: TGTGCCAGCCTTCTCGTTAAGGAGACCCAGTACTTC
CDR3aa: CASLLVKETQYF

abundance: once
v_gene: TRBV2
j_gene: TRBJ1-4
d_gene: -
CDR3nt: TGTGCCAGCAGTGAAGCGGCATTTAATGAAAAACTGTTTTTT
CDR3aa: CASSEAAFNEKLFF

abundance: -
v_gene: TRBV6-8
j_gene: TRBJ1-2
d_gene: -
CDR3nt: TGTGCCAGCAGTGTGCACGGCTCTAGAAAGACCTATGGCTACACCTTC
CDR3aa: CASSVHGSRKTYGYTF

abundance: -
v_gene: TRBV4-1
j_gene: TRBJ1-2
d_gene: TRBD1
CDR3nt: TGCGCCAGCAGCCAAGTTGGACAGGGAAGCTATGGCTACACCTTC
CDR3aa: CASSQVGQGSYGYTF

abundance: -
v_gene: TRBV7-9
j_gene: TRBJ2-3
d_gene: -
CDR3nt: TGTGCCAGCAGCTGGGTCAGGGTCGGATCGGGTACGCAGTATTTT
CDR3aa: CASSWVRVGSGTQYF

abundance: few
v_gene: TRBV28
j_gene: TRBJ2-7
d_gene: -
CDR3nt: TGTGCCAGCAGTTTACTCCTTTTAGGGGACACTGTTTACGAGCAGTACTTC
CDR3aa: CASSLLLLGDTVYEQYF

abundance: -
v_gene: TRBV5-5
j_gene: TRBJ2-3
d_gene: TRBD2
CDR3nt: TGTGCCAGCAGCTTGCTTAGCGGGAGTCTGGGTACGCAGTATTTT
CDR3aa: CASSLLSGSLGTQYF

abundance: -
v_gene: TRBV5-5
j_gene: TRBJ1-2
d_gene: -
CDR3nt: TGTGCCAGCAGCTCTGCACAGAACTATGGCTACACCTTC
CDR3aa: CASSSAQNYGYTF

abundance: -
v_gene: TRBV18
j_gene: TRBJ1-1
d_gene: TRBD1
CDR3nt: TGTGCCAGCTCACCAACCGGGACAGGAACAAATGAAGCTTTCTTT
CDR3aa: CASSPTGTGTNEAFF

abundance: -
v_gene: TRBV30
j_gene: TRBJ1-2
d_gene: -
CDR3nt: TGTGCCTGGAGTGAGAAAAAGGGCTACACCTTC
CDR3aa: CAWSEKKGYTF

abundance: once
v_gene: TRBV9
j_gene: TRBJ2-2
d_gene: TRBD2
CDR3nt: TGTGCCAGCAGCGTAGGGGGACTAGCGGCGAACACCGGGGAGCTGTTTTTT
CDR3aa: CASSVGGLAANTGELFF

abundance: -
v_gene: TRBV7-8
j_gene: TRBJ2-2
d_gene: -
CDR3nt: TGTGCCAGCAGGAGAGGGGCGGAGGTCACCGGGGAGCTGTTTTTT
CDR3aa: CASRRGAEVTGELFF

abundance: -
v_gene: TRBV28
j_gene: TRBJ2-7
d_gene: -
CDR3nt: TGTGCCAGCAGCCAATCTAATTCCGGGACATCTTACGAGCAGTACTTC
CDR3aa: CASSQSNSGTSYEQYF